A single sample gave rise to the 6 T cell receptor beta chains below, sequenced in a study of cytomegalovirus exposure and HLA in healthy donors. Primers included in the PCR were 60 Vbeta and 13 Jbeta primers. The data were produced by immunoSEQ multiplex PCR, yet TCRdb's version contains in-frame clones alone and is incomplete. Reported are under 70,000 clones; the ten largest clones contain more than 9%. Material: PBMCs. These TCRs come from a woman aged 30 to 39 in good health and CMV-seropositive.

V usage is TRBV5-6 and J usage is TRBJ2-1, with D possibly TRBD2 on 5 matching bases. The V gene lost 0 bases and the J gene lost 7 bases, with 11 bases spanning the gap. From germline, CDR1 is SGHDT and CDR2 YYEEEE. The CDR3 sequence is 14 residues long. The CDR3 is CASSLGGPPNEQFF. CDR3 in DNA: TGTGCCAGCAGCTTGGGAGGGCCTCCGAATGAGCAGTTCTTC.

The V and J genes are TRBV11-3 and TRBJ2-2, with D perhaps matching TRBD2 (5 bases). CDR3 length: 16 residues. V shed 6 bases and J shed 1 base, with 15 bases lying between them. Germline V gives CDR1 SGHNT, CDR2 YENEEA. DNA of the CDR3: TGTGCCAGCAGTTCCCGAGGGAGCGTGAACACCGGGGAGCTGTTTTTT. This translates into CASSSRGSVNTGELFF.

The chain carries TRBV2 and TRBJ2-1; D remains ambiguous. V was cut by 8 bases and J by 5 bases, with 7 bases left in between. The CDR3 has 11 residues. Per the germline V gene, CDR1 is SNHLY and CDR2 is FYNNEI. The chain's CDR3 is CASATDNEQFF. The CDR3 DNA is TGTGCCAGCGCTACCGACAATGAGCAGTTCTTC.

The V call is TRBV11-3, the J call TRBJ2-7; no clear D gene. V was cut by 0 bases and J by 5 bases, with 11 bases left in between. CDR1 is SGHNT and CDR2 is YENEEA in the germline V gene. CDR3 length: 14 residues. CDR3 in DNA: TGTGCCAGCAGCTTAGATGGGCCTAAGGACGAGCAGTACTTC. Residues: CASSLDGPKDEQYF.

The chain employs TRBV29-1 and TRBJ1-1; TRBD1 aligns across 11 bases. The germline V gene encodes CDR1 SQVTM and CDR2 ANQGSEA. There are 13 residues in the CDR3. The V segment lost 7 bases and the J segment 4 bases; nucleotides outside the gene matches: 5. CDR3 loop: CSGDRGGVTEAFF. The CDR3 DNA is TGCAGCGGGGACAGGGGGGGGGTCACTGAAGCTTTCTTT. The full variable domain, its missing parts supplied by reference TRBV29-1 and TRBJ1-1, is SAVISQKPSRDICQRGTSLTIQCQVDSQVTMMFWYRQQPGQSLTLIATANQGSEATYESGFVIDKFPISRPNLTFSTLTVSNMSPEDSSIYLCSGDRGGVTEAFFGQGTRLTVV.

V gene TRBV10-3 combines with J gene TRBJ1-2; weak D call: TRBD1 (6 bases). Germline CDR1 and CDR2: ENHRY and SYGVKD. The V gene lost 8 bases and the J gene lost 2 bases, with 6 bases spanning the gap. This CDR3 comprises 11 residues. The CDR3 DNA reads TGTGCCATCCAGGGGAACTATGGCTACACCTTC. This translates into CAIQGNYGYTF.